These T cell receptor beta chains were read from a single sample in a study of T cell repertoires in cytomegalovirus infection. TCRdb called the reads again in MiXCR, with one record for every CDR3 protein. The table lists approximately 490,000 distinct CDR3 sequences, roughly 12% of them singletons. Sequences were obtained from PBMCs. Receptors were obtained from a human donor in good health (CMV status not recorded). Some clones in this sample may be carry-over from other donors' samples. The CDR3 runs from the conserved cysteine through the conserved F or W. The D gene is left open where the match is weak. Only part of the rows carry a size: once, few, many, or a class if the clone is expanded.

TGCGCCAGCAGCTGGCCCCTAGCGGGGGAGCGAGATACGCAGTATTTT,CASSWPLAGERDTQYF,TRBD2,many,TRBV5-1,TRBJ2-3
TGTGCCAGCAGCCCGACAGGGGGTGCTGGCTACACCTTC,CASSPTGGAGYTF,TRBD1,-,TRBV3-1,TRBJ1-2
TGTGCCAGTTTAGGCCCGAACACCGGGGAGCTGTTTTTT,CASLGPNTGELFF,-,many,TRBV6-1,TRBJ2-2
TGTGCCAGCAGCTTACGCCAGGCCAGGGGCACAGATACGCAGTATTTT,CASSLRQARGTDTQYF,-,few,TRBV11-2,TRBJ2-3
TGTGCCAGCTCCCCAGCGGGAGTAGTAGATACGCAGTATTTT,CASSPAGVVDTQYF,TRBD2,few,TRBV11-3,TRBJ2-3
TGTGCCAGCAGTAGGCAGGGGGCGAGCTATCAGCCCCAGCATTTT,CASSRQGASYQPQHF,TRBD1,many,TRBV28,TRBJ1-5
TGTGCCAGCAGTTTTAGGGGGAACTCTGAAGCTTTCTTT,CASSFRGNSEAFF,-,many,TRBV27,TRBJ1-1
TGTGCCAGTAATAGCTACCTGACCAATGAGCAGTTCTTC,CASNSYLTNEQFF,-,-,TRBV19,TRBJ2-1
TGTGCCAGTACCCCCCGGACTAGCGGGAGCGTGGGCACCGGGGAGCTGTTTTTT,CASTPRTSGSVGTGELFF,TRBD2,-,TRBV19,TRBJ2-2
TGTGCCAGTAGATCCAGGACCAGCGAAAAACTGTTTTTT,CASRSRTSEKLFF,-,few,TRBV19,TRBJ1-4
TGTGCCAGCTCGCCGACTAGCGGGGGGGACGAGACCCAGTACTTC,CASSPTSGGDETQYF,TRBD2,-,TRBV18,TRBJ2-5
TGTGCCAGCAGTTACGTACGGGCTGGGGCCAACGTCCTGACTTTC,CASSYVRAGANVLTF,-,many,TRBV6-5,TRBJ2-6
TGTGCCAGCAGTGCGGAATTGGATCAGCCCCAGCATTTT,CASSAELDQPQHF,-,many,TRBV6-6,TRBJ1-5
TGTGCCAGTAGTATAGACCCTGGGGAGGAAAAACTGTTTTTT,CASSIDPGEEKLFF,-,few,TRBV19,TRBJ1-4
TGTGCCAGCAGCATCGACAGGGAGGGATCCTACAATGAGCAGTTCTTC,CASSIDREGSYNEQFF,-,many,TRBV5-6,TRBJ2-1
TGCAGTGCTACAATTTCAGGGGGCACTGAAGCTTTCTTT,CSATISGGTEAFF,TRBD1,-,TRBV20-1,TRBJ1-1
TGCAGTGCTAGATTGAGAGGGGTGGACACCGGGGAGCTGTTTTTT,CSARLRGVDTGELFF,-,few,TRBV20-1,TRBJ2-2
TGTGCCAGCAGTTTAGCACAGGGTCAGCCCCAGCATTTT,CASSLAQGQPQHF,-,many,TRBV12-3/TRBV12-4,TRBJ1-5
TGTGCCAGCAGCTTCTTAAGTGGCGGTAATCAGCCCCAGCATTTT,CASSFLSGGNQPQHF,-,many,TRBV5-5,TRBJ1-5
TGTGCCAGTAGTATATCCCGGGACAGGGGGCGTAATTCACCCCTCCACTTT,CASSISRDRGRNSPLHF,TRBD1,few,TRBV19,TRBJ1-6
TGTGCCAGCATCCGCTCGGGACTAGCGGATATGTATGAGCAGTTCTTC,CASIRSGLADMYEQFF,TRBD2,many,TRBV6-1,TRBJ2-1
TGTGCCAGCAGCAACCGTAGCGTGGGCACTGAAGCTTTCTTT,CASSNRSVGTEAFF,-,-,TRBV9,TRBJ1-1
TGTGCCAGCAGCTTAGCGGTGGTAGCGGCGTCCTACGAGCAGTACTTC,CASSLAVVAASYEQYF,-,-,TRBV7-2,TRBJ2-7
TGTGCCAGCAGTTTGACTAGCGGCGCCTACGAGCAGTACTTC,CASSLTSGAYEQYF,TRBD2,many,TRBV6-2/TRBV6-3,TRBJ2-7
TGTGCCAGCAGTTTCGGGGAAAATACTGAGCAGTTCTTC,CASSFGENTEQFF,-,-,TRBV12-3/TRBV12-4,TRBJ2-1
TGCAGTGCTGGAGAGGGACCGGGACAGCCGAATTCACCCCTCCACTTT,CSAGEGPGQPNSPLHF,TRBD1,-,TRBV20-1,TRBJ1-6
TGTGCCAGCAGTTTACGGGGACAGAACACTGAAGCTTTCTTT,CASSLRGQNTEAFF,-,many,TRBV12-3/TRBV12-4,TRBJ1-1
TGTGCCAGCTCCCCGAAGGGGGGCCGGAACTATGGCTACACCTTC,CASSPKGGRNYGYTF,-,-,TRBV18,TRBJ1-2
TGTGCCAGCAGTTTTGAGGGGATGAATGAAAAACTGTTTTTT,CASSFEGMNEKLFF,-,many,TRBV28,TRBJ1-4
TGTGCCAGTAGGACAGGCTTTTATGGCTACACCTTC,CASRTGFYGYTF,-,few,TRBV19,TRBJ1-2
TGTGCCAGCAGTTTAATGGACGCTGGAAACACCATATATTTT,CASSLMDAGNTIYF,-,many,TRBV12-3/TRBV12-4,TRBJ1-3
TGTGCCAGCGAAATCAACTCTGGAAACACCATATATTTT,CASEINSGNTIYF,-,many,TRBV6-1,TRBJ1-3
TGTGCCAGCAGCGAGTATAGCAATCAGCCCCAGCATTTT,CASSEYSNQPQHF,-,many,TRBV7-8,TRBJ1-5
TGTGCCAGCAGCTTAGATCCGGGGAGGGAGAGGGTGCAGTACTTC,CASSLDPGRERVQYF,TRBD2,many,TRBV11-2,TRBJ2-7
TGTGCCAGCAGCTTAAATGGACAGACCCAAGAGACCCAGTACTTC,CASSLNGQTQETQYF,-,many,TRBV7-9,TRBJ2-5
TGTGCTAGTGGCTTGGCCGGGACAGGGCGTCAGCCCCAGCATTTT,CASGLAGTGRQPQHF,TRBD1,many,TRBV12-5,TRBJ1-5
TGTGCCAGCAGCCAGGCGGAACCCTACGAGCAGTACTTC,CASSQAEPYEQYF,-,few,TRBV3-1,TRBJ2-7
TGTGCCAGCAGTTTTGGCAGGCAGCCCCAGCATTTT,CASSFGRQPQHF,-,few,TRBV28,TRBJ1-5
TGTGCCAGTAGCTCCGACAGGGCGGAAGTCTATGGCTACACCTTC,CASSSDRAEVYGYTF,TRBD1,-,TRBV19,TRBJ1-2
TGTGCCAGCAGCTCCCGGACAGGAGAGAACACCGGGGAGCTGTTTTTT,CASSSRTGENTGELFF,TRBD1,many,TRBV5-4,TRBJ2-2
TGTGCCAGCAGCAGGTTACAGGGGTATGATTTCTTT,CASSRLQGYDFF,TRBD1,many,TRBV7-9,TRBJ1-1
TGCGCCAGCAGCCAACCCGGGACAGGGCATTATGGCTACACCTTC,CASSQPGTGHYGYTF,TRBD1,many,TRBV4-1,TRBJ1-2
TGTGCCAGCAGCTCGCAGGGGGCGTCCTACGAGCAGTACTTC,CASSSQGASYEQYF,TRBD1,many,TRBV7-6,TRBJ2-7
TGTGCCAGCAGTTCAGGCAGAGGATACACCATATATTTT,CASSSGRGYTIYF,-,-,TRBV7-8,TRBJ1-3
TGTGCCAGCAGTCCGATATTGGCTATTGGCTACACCTTC,CASSPILAIGYTF,-,many,TRBV12-3/TRBV12-4,TRBJ1-2
TGTGCCAGCAGCTTTACGATTGACGGACAGATCACTGAAGCTTTCTTT,CASSFTIDGQITEAFF,-,many,TRBV7-9,TRBJ1-1
TGTGCCAGCAGCCAAGAGGGGACAGGGGCTGGGACCGGGGAGCTGTTTTTT,CASSQEGTGAGTGELFF,TRBD1,few,TRBV4-2,TRBJ2-2
TGTGCCAGCAGCTTCGGTGGACAGGTGAACACCGGGGAGCTGTTTTTT,CASSFGGQVNTGELFF,TRBD1,many,TRBV7-9,TRBJ2-2
TGTGCCAGCAGTTTCGGGGGGGGCAGTGAAAAACTGTTTTTT,CASSFGGGSEKLFF,-,many,TRBV12-3/TRBV12-4,TRBJ1-4
TGCAGTGCTCGAGGGGCGTTTAGCACAGATACGCAGTATTTT,CSARGAFSTDTQYF,-,-,TRBV20-1,TRBJ2-3
TGCAGTGCTAGATGGTTGCTGGCAGGGGGAGCGGAAAAACTGTTTTTT,CSARWLLAGGAEKLFF,TRBD1,many,TRBV20-1,TRBJ1-4
TGTGCCAGCAGCGGTGGACGGGCCATGTTCTATGGCTACACCTTC,CASSGGRAMFYGYTF,-,-,TRBV9,TRBJ1-2
TGTGCCAGCAGCGGATCCCGGGACCAATACAATGAGCAGTTCTTC,CASSGSRDQYNEQFF,-,many,TRBV6-1,TRBJ2-1